These T cell receptor beta chains were read from a single sample in a study of shared clonotypes between healthy human individuals. Generated by immunoSEQ multiplex PCR, the TCRdb table keeps only in-frame clones and is missing some. The table lists roughly 2.5 million clones, about 92% of them singletons. Input material: naive CD4+ T cells sorted from blood. These receptors were obtained from a young man in good health. CDR3s include the opening cysteine and the closing phenylalanine or tryptophan. The D gene is left open where the match is weak. Rows give clone size only sometimes, using once, few, many, or a class for an expanded clone.

>TRBV4-3|16|-|TRBD1|TRBJ2-2
CASSQGQGRGHGELFF
TGCGCCAGCAGCCAAGGTCAGGGCAGGGGGCACGGGGAGCTGTTTTTT
>TRBV9|16|once|TRBD2|TRBJ2-5
CASSVTGSGSGETQYF
TGTGCCAGCAGCGTAACGGGTAGCGGGAGTGGAGAGACCCAGTACTTC
>TRBV7-2|13|-|-|TRBJ2-5
CASSSEIAETQYF
TGTGCCAGCAGCTCTGAAATTGCAGAGACCCAGTACTTC
>TRBV5-8|17|-|TRBD1|TRBJ1-4
CASSSPARGQNNEKLFF
TGTGCCAGCAGCTCTCCGGCTAGGGGACAGAATAATGAAAAACTGTTTTTT
>TRBV19|17|-|-|TRBJ1-5
CASSIGLGGKSNQPQHF
TGTGCCAGTAGTATAGGTTTGGGGGGCAAGTCCAATCAGCCCCAGCATTTT
>TRBV29-1|14|-|-|TRBJ1-2
CSVEDRGRGNGYTF
TGCAGCGTTGAAGATCGAGGGAGAGGAAATGGCTACACCTTC
>TRBV19|14|-|-|TRBJ1-1
CASTERGSNTEAFF
TGTGCCAGTACCGAAAGGGGGTCGAACACTGAAGCTTTCTTT
>TRBV5-1|14|once|-|TRBJ1-2
CASSLAETVYGYTF
TGCGCCAGCAGCTTGGCCGAGACGGTGTATGGCTACACCTTC
>TRBV19|14|-|-|TRBJ1-1
CASSIDPDFTEAFF
TGTGCCAGTAGTATAGATCCGGACTTCACTGAAGCTTTCTTT
>TRBV7-9|15|-|TRBD2|TRBJ2-1
CASSFLAGGFNEQFF
TGTGCCAGCAGCTTTTTAGCGGGAGGGTTCAATGAGCAGTTCTTC
>TRBV7-2|15|-|-|TRBJ1-5
CASSKGGIINQPQHF
TGTGCCAGCAGCAAAGGGGGAATAATCAATCAGCCCCAGCATTTT
>TRBV7-7|15|once|-|TRBJ1-1
CASSISHGENTEAFF
TGTGCTAGCAGCATCTCACACGGTGAGAACACTGAAGCTTTCTTT
>TRBV6-5|14|-|TRBD2|TRBJ2-7
CASRTSGSSYEQYF
TGTGCCAGCAGAACTAGCGGAAGCTCCTACGAGCAGTACTTC
>TRBV10-3|15|-|-|TRBJ1-6
CAIRGQSSYNSPLHF
TGTGCCATCAGGGGGCAGAGCTCCTATAATTCACCCCTCCACTTT
>TRBV23-1|17|-|-|TRBJ2-7
CASSHYIDWPALYEQYF
TGCGCCAGCAGTCACTACATTGACTGGCCCGCACTATACGAGCAGTACTTC
>TRBV5-3|15|-|-|TRBJ1-5
CARSFEAGSEQPQHF
TGTGCCAGAAGCTTTGAGGCCGGGTCCGAACAGCCCCAGCATTTT
>TRBV7-2|14|-|TRBD2|TRBJ2-7
CASSPTGTSYEQYF
TGTGCCAGCAGCCCAACAGGGACTAGCTACGAGCAGTACTTC
>TRBV6-5|15|-|-|TRBJ2-3
CASSLSGEGTDTQYF
TGTGCCAGCAGTTTATCAGGGGAAGGGACAGATACGCAGTATTTT
>TRBV18|14|-|-|TRBJ1-2
CASSPPGGSYGYTF
TGTGCCAGCTCACCACCGGGTGGTTCGTATGGCTACACCTTC
>TRBV4-3|14|-|-|TRBJ2-3
CASSLRTLADTQYF
TGCGCCAGCAGCCTCCGGACCCTTGCAGATACGCAGTATTTT
>TRBV10-2|13|-|-|TRBJ1-1
CASSRDLAAEAFF
TGCGCCAGCAGTCGGGACTTAGCAGCTGAAGCTTTCTTT
>TRBV4-3|16|-|TRBD2|TRBJ2-3
CASSSLGLAGADTQYF
TGCGCCAGCAGCTCGTTGGGACTAGCGGGAGCAGATACGCAGTATTTT
>TRBV6-1|14|-|-|TRBJ2-5
CASRETGNQETQYF
TGTGCCAGCAGGGAAACAGGAAACCAAGAGACCCAGTACTTC
>TRBV7-9|13|-|TRBD1|TRBJ2-3
CASSLGQGSTQYF
TGTGCCAGCAGCTTAGGACAGGGTTCTACGCAGTATTTT
>TRBV6-1|14|-|-|TRBJ1-2
CASSEVTVFYGYTF
TGTGCCAGCAGTGAAGTCACGGTCTTCTATGGCTACACCTTC
>TRBV10-3|11|-|-|TRBJ1-2
CATTRGGGYTF
TGTGCCACCACAAGGGGGGGAGGCTACACCTTC
>TRBV6-5|15|-|-|TRBJ2-7
CASSYSLDSNYEQYF
TGTGCCAGCAGTTACTCTTTGGACAGCAACTACGAGCAGTACTTC
>TRBV4-1|15|-|-|TRBJ1-6
CASSRVDSNNSPLHF
TGCGCCAGCAGCAGGGTGGACAGCAATAATTCACCCCTCCACTTT
>TRBV19|13|-|-|TRBJ2-3
CASMGASTDTQYF
TGTGCCAGTATGGGGGCTAGCACAGATACGCAGTATTTT
>TRBV19|13|-|-|TRBJ2-5
CASRPQGQETQYF
TGTGCCAGTAGGCCACAGGGTCAAGAGACCCAGTACTTC
>TRBV12-5|15|-|-|TRBJ2-3
CASGLGGLRSDTQYF
TGTGCTAGTGGTTTGGGCGGACTCCGTTCGGATACGCAGTATTTT
>TRBV20-1|11|-|TRBD1|TRBJ2-1
CSGKGADEQFF
TGCAGTGGGAAGGGGGCGGATGAGCAGTTCTTC
>TRBV29-1|14|-|TRBD2|TRBJ2-7
CSVAGLEDTYEQYF
TGCAGCGTTGCGGGACTAGAAGACACCTACGAGCAGTACTTC
>TRBV5-1|14|once|-|TRBJ2-1
CASSFQASYNEQFF
TGCGCCAGCAGCTTCCAGGCCTCCTACAATGAGCAGTTCTTC
>TRBV6-6|12|-|-|TRBJ2-7
CAAGLRTYEQYF
TGTGCCGCAGGACTCCGAACCTACGAGCAGTACTTC
>TRBV28|16|-|TRBD2|TRBJ2-3
CASSFRTAGEGDTQYF
TGTGCCAGCAGTTTCCGAACGGCGGGAGAGGGAGATACGCAGTATTTT
>TRBV6-6|14|-|-|TRBJ1-3
CASSLTGSGNTIYF
TGTGCCAGCAGTCTGACAGGTTCTGGAAACACCATATATTTT
>TRBV6-1|14|-|-|TRBJ1-2
CATDRGAAFYGYTF
TGTGCCACCGATAGGGGGGCCGCGTTCTATGGCTACACCTTC
>TRBV10-1|13|few|-|TRBJ1-5
CASSEGLNQPQHF
TGCGCCAGCAGTGAAGGCCTCAATCAGCCCCAGCATTTT
>TRBV10-2|16|-|TRBD1|TRBJ2-5
CASSSIDRGYIQTQYF
TGCGCCAGCAGTTCCATCGACAGGGGATATATCCAGACCCAGTACTTC
>TRBV5-4|16|-|-|TRBJ1-6
CASSLDSSVRVSPLHF
TGTGCCAGCAGCCTGGACTCATCAGTACGGGTGTCACCCCTCCACTTT
>TRBV19|16|-|TRBD1|TRBJ2-7
CASSIDRDRPTYEQYF
TGTGCCAGTAGTATAGACCGGGACAGGCCTACCTACGAGCAGTACTTC
>TRBV2|15|-|TRBD1|TRBJ1-5
CASSPGTASNQPQHF
TGTGCCAGCAGCCCCGGGACAGCGAGCAATCAGCCCCAGCATTTT
>TRBV9|15|-|TRBD1|TRBJ2-1
CASSVASDRANEQFF
TGTGCCAGCAGCGTAGCATCCGACAGGGCCAATGAGCAGTTCTTC
>TRBV5-4|14|-|TRBD1|TRBJ2-7
CASSHGTGAYEQYF
TGTGCCAGCAGCCACGGGACAGGAGCCTACGAGCAGTACTTC
>TRBV10-3|14|-|-|TRBJ2-5
CAISVGDRRETQYF
TGTGCCATCAGTGTAGGTGATAGAAGAGAGACCCAGTACTTC
>TRBV7-9|16|-|TRBD1|TRBJ2-7
CASSPLGAGGAYEQYF
TGTGCCAGCAGCCCATTGGGGGCAGGGGGAGCCTACGAGCAGTACTTC
>TRBV30|16|-|-|TRBJ2-7
CAWSVPGVPSTYEQYF
TGTGCCTGGAGTGTACCAGGGGTGCCGAGTACCTACGAGCAGTACTTC
>TRBV28|17|-|-|TRBJ2-6
CASSLSTGRRGANVLTF
TGTGCCAGCAGTTTATCCACAGGGAGGAGAGGGGCCAACGTCCTGACTTTC
>TRBV10-1|14|-|-|TRBJ1-3
CASRRGTSGNTIYF
TGCGCCAGCAGACGCGGGACCTCTGGAAACACCATATATTTT
>TRBV12-5|17|-|TRBD2|TRBJ2-1
CASGGTSGGTSYNEQFF
TGTGCTAGTGGTGGCACTAGCGGGGGGACCTCCTACAATGAGCAGTTCTTC
>TRBV28|16|-|-|TRBJ1-5
CASSDHGQSSNQPQHF
TGTGCCAGCAGTGACCATGGACAGTCTAGCAATCAGCCCCAGCATTTT
>TRBV18|15|-|-|TRBJ2-4
CASSPGEIAKNIQYF
TGTGCCAGCTCACCTGGAGAAATAGCCAAAAACATTCAGTACTTC
>TRBV7-2|18|-|-|TRBJ2-7
CASSLALRGAGVTYEQYF
TGTGCCAGCAGCTTAGCTCTAAGGGGGGCGGGTGTAACGTACGAGCAGTACTTC
>TRBV18|13|-|-|TRBJ2-2
CASSPPFTGRLFF
TGTGCCAGCTCACCACCCTTCACAGGGCGCCTGTTTTTT
>TRBV5-1|14|few|TRBD1|TRBJ1-1
CASSTGQGNTEAFF
TGCGCCAGCAGCACGGGACAGGGGAACACTGAAGCTTTCTTT
>TRBV13|14|-|TRBD2|TRBJ2-1
CATRLAGGVSEQFF
TGTGCCACCAGACTAGCGGGAGGGGTGAGTGAGCAGTTCTTC